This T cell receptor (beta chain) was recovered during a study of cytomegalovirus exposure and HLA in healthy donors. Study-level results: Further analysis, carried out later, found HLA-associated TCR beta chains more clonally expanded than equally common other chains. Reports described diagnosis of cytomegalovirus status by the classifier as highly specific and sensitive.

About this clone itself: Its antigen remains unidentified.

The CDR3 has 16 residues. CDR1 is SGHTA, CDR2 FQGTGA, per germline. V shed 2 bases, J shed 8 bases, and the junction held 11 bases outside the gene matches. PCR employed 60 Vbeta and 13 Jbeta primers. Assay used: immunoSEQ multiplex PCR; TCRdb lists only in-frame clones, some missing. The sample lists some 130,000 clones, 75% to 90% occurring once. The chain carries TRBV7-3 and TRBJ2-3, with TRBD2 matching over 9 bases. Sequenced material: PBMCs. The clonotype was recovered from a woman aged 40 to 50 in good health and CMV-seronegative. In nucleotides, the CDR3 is TGTGCCAGCAGCTTATATTCTAGCGGGGAGCGGGGTACGCAGTATTTT. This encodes CASSLYSSGERGTQYF.